The clone carrying this TCR beta chain was seen a single time. Antigen unknown. One end of the junction varies from germline; a read error may be responsible. CDR1 is MNHNS, CDR2 SASEGT, per germline. The CDR3 is 15 amino acids. These data come from a study of blood T cells in healthy people across ages. Study-wide results and caveats: Across samples, TCR beta diversity tracked strongly with naive T cell percentage. While age rose, TCR beta diversity per million T cells dropped in a roughly linear way.

A sample-barcoded 5' primer and a J-beta primer mix were used in a second PCR of roughly 7 to 11 cycles. Each cDNA was tagged by a template-switch adaptor containing 12 random nucleotides. Every sample gave at least 2.5 million paired-end reads containing CDR3. Using its own MiXCR run on the 5' RACE reads, TCRdb lists one record per CDR3 protein. This sample has hundreds of thousands of distinct CDR3 sequences, with roughly 50% found just once. This clonotype originated in a woman aged 55-69 years in good health. The sequencing input was blood. V gene TRBV6-1 combines with J gene TRBJ1-5, with 10 bases lining up with TRBD1. CDR3 in amino acids: CASRGTGAGNQSQHF. The CDR3 region has the DNA TGTGCCAGCAGGGGGACAGGGGCGGGCAATCAGTCCCAGCATTTT.